These 32 T cell receptor beta chains were sequenced from one sample in a study of circulating CD8 cells and anti-PD-1 response in melanoma. Each library started from approximately 14 ng of total RNA using the QIAseq Immune Repertoire TCR panel. From the reads, TCRdb called clonotypes with MiXCR, one entry per CDR3 protein. The sample lists 300 to 400 distinct CDR3 sequences, around 8% occurring once. Four subsets defined by PD-1 and/or TIGIT were sorted from live CD3+CD8+TCRalphabeta+ cells. The sample in question was CD8+ T cells from PBMCs, obtained at baseline or after one month of anti-PD-1 therapy (not recorded which). All receptors derive from a human donor with melanoma.

This clonotype is categorized as large. The chain employs TRBV4-1 and TRBJ2-2; D is unresolved. CDR3 length equals 12 residues. Germline V lookup: CDR1 MGHRA, CDR2 YSYEKL. Trimming cost V 0 bases and J 6 bases, with 2 bases left between them. Here the CDR3 reads CASSQEAGELFF. The CDR3 nucleotides are TGCGCCAGCAGCCAAGAAGCCGGGGAGCTGTTTTTT.

This clonotype ranks as large. J is TRBJ2-3 and V is TRBV27; D remains ambiguous. The CDR3 is 12 amino acids. V was pared by 5 bases and J by 2 bases, with 5 bases between. Germline V gives CDR1 MNHEY, CDR2 SMNVEV (reference sequence). In nucleotides, the CDR3 is TGTGCCAGCAGTCCCACCACAGATACGCAGTATTTT. Its protein product is CASSPTTDTQYF.

This clonotype ranks as large. Here the CDR3 DNA reads TGTGCCACCAGTGGCCAAGGGAGACAGGGGAACACCGGGGAGCTGTTTTTT. It specifies CATSGQGRQGNTGELFF. The chain links TRBV24-1 to TRBJ2-2; the match to TRBD1 covers 7 bases. Germline V gives CDR1 KGHDR, CDR2 SFDVKD. This CDR3 spans 17 amino acids. J was trimmed by 1 base and V by 5 bases; bases with no gene match: 9.

This clonotype is termed medium-sized. The chain is built from TRBV7-3 and TRBJ2-1; 8 bases are shared with TRBD1. Germline trimming cut 3 bases from V and 6 bases from J; bases unmatched to any gene: 7. The CDR3 is made up of 15 amino acids. Germline V gene lookup returns CDR1 SGHTA and CDR2 FQGTGA. The CDR3 sequence: CASSFGTGLSNEQFF. The CDR3 coding sequence is TGTGCCAGCAGCTTCGGGACAGGCCTTTCCAATGAGCAGTTCTTC.

This clonotype is classed as large. The rearrangement joins TRBV19 to TRBJ1-6; D remains ambiguous. The CDR3 is 15 residues long. The germline V gene encodes CDR1 LNHDA and CDR2 SQIVND (reference sequence). Trimming took 4 bases from V and 7 from J, leaving 14 bases between them. CDR3 bases: TGTGCCAGTAGTACGGACGCAGGAACCAATTCACCCCTCCACTTT. Translated: CASSTDAGTNSPLHF.

This clonotype is large in the sample. The rearrangement links TRBV29-1 to TRBJ1-3, with unresolved D. CDR1 and CDR2 (germline): SQVTM, ANQGSEA. The V gene lost 2 bases and the J gene lost 7 bases, with 18 bases spanning the gap. The CDR3 is 15 amino acids. The CDR3 DNA sequence: TGCAGCGTTGAACCGGCGGACGAATCGGGGAACACCATATATTTT. Translated, it gives CSVEPADESGNTIYF.

About this clonotype itself: A much larger clone sits a single nucleotide away, making a read error possible. It is likely a read error, because the conserved phenylalanine at the end of the CDR3 is missing. The rearrangement joins TRBV19 to TRBJ2-7; D uncertain. The CDR3 is made up of 11 amino acids. Germline V CDR1 and CDR2: LNHDA, SQIVND (reference sequence). Deletions cut 5 bases from V and 3 bases from J, with 5 bases between. The CDR3 here is CASSWGYEQYL. The CDR3, as DNA: TGTGCCAGTAGTTGGGGCTACGAGCAGTACCTC.

This clonotype counts as large. The chain joins TRBV19 to TRBJ2-3; 8 bases are a match to TRBD1. Germline CDR1 is LNHDA and CDR2 is SQIVND (reference sequence). The V segment lost 4 bases and the J segment 1 base; nucleotides outside the gene matches: 4. The CDR3 runs to 15 residues. The DNA of the CDR3 is TGTGCCAGTAGTACCAGGGGGCCTGGCACAGATACGCAGTATTTT. Translated, it gives CASSTRGPGTDTQYF.

This clonotype is medium-sized within its sample. The CDR3 loop reads CASSPRPGYYEQYF. CDR3 coding DNA: TGTGCCAGCTCACCACGTCCGGGGTACTACGAGCAGTACTTC. The V call is TRBV18, the J call TRBJ2-7; weak D call: TRBD2 (5 bases). Trimming cost V 1 base and J 3 bases, with 10 bases left between them. Germline loops: CDR1 KGHSH, CDR2 LQKENI. The CDR3 has 14 residues.

By sample share, this clonotype is large. This chain links TRBV30 with TRBJ2-1; 8 nucleotides match TRBD2. CDR1 and CDR2 from the germline V gene are GTSNPN and SVGIG (reference sequence). This CDR3 comprises 14 residues. Trimming at V came to 4 bases and at J to 4 bases, leaving 6 bases not matched to a gene. The CDR3 bases are TGTGCCTGGAAGGGCACGGGGGGGTACAATGAGCAGTTCTTC. Translated, it gives CAWKGTGGYNEQFF.

Within the sample, this clonotype is large. The chain links TRBV13 to TRBJ2-7; unclear D gene. V lost 0 bases to trimming and J lost 7 bases, with 10 bases between them. The CDR3 spans 13 residues. CDR1 is PRHDT and CDR2 is FYEKMQ in the germline V gene (reference sequence). CDR3 bases: TGTGCCAGCAGCTTAGGAGCAGACCGGGAGCAGTACTTC. Translated, it gives CASSLGADREQYF.

Details on this clonotype: A read error may explain this, as a much larger clone is one base away. This sequence joins TRBV4-3 and TRBJ2-3, with D possibly being TRBD1 (6 bases). The germline CDR1 and CDR2 sequences are LGHNA and YSLEER. This CDR3 spans 13 amino acids. This CDR3 reads CASGQGGTDTQYF. CDR3 sequence (DNA): TGCGCCAGCGGCCAAGGGGGAACAGATACGCAGTATTTT.

This clonotype is labeled as large. The chain employs TRBV18 and TRBJ2-7; D is uncertain. The CDR3 is 12 amino acids. Trimming removed 2 bases at V and 4 bases at J, with 6 bases between. Germline CDR1 reads KGHSH; CDR2 reads LQKENI. The CDR3 here is CASSPSLYEQYF. Here the CDR3 DNA reads TGTGCCAGCTCACCATCCCTGTACGAGCAGTACTTC.

This clonotype is termed medium-sized (0.01 to 0.1%). V and J are TRBV5-6 and TRBJ2-3; maybe TRBD2 (6 bases). V lost 2 bases to trimming and J lost 6 bases, with 16 bases between them. CDR1 and CDR2 (germline): SGHDT, YYEEEE. CDR3 length: 15 amino acids. CDR3 coding DNA: TGTGCCAGCAGCTTCGATGCGGGGCTCCGGGATACGCAGTATTTT. This encodes CASSFDAGLRDTQYF.

This clonotype counts as large (0.1 to 1%). The V gene is TRBV4-3, the J gene TRBJ2-3; no clear D gene. CDR1 LGHNA and CDR2 YSLEER come from the germline V gene. The CDR3 loop spans 17 amino acids. The ends were cut back, 0 bases at V and 1 base at J, with 14 bases in the middle. The CDR3 reads CASSQEVRISGTDTQYF. CDR3 in DNA: TGCGCCAGCAGCCAAGAGGTTCGGATTTCAGGCACAGATACGCAGTATTTT.

By share of the sample, this clonotype is large. V and J are TRBV27 and TRBJ2-2, with D possibly called TRBD1 or TRBD2 (5 bases each). With 2 bases removed from V and 5 bases from J, the gap between germline ends came to 12 bases. The CDR3 totals 15 residues. Germline-derived CDR1 and CDR2 are MNHEY and SMNVEV (reference sequence). The CDR3: CASSLKGTRTGELFF. The CDR3, as DNA: TGTGCCAGCAGTTTAAAGGGGACGAGAACCGGGGAGCTGTTTTTT.

This clonotype rates as medium-sized. This sequence joins TRBV12-3 or TRBV12-4 and TRBJ1-1; perhaps TRBD1 as D (5 bases). The germline V and J ends were trimmed by 8 bases and 1 base, with 14 bases remaining between them. CDR3 length: 14 residues. The CDR3 nucleotides read TGTGCCAGCGGGACTTCCGACTCGAACACTGAAGCTTTCTTT. The encoded protein is CASGTSDSNTEAFF.

By its share, this clonotype is large. The chain links TRBV20-1 to TRBJ2-1; D not resolved. Between the trimmed V and J ends, which lost 3 bases and 4 bases, there was a span of 13 bases. The length of the CDR3 is 14 residues. Per germline, CDR1 DFQATT and CDR2 SNEGSKA (reference sequence). The CDR3 loop is CSASRSLGYNEQFF. The CDR3 DNA reads as TGCAGTGCTAGTAGGAGTTTAGGGTACAATGAGCAGTTCTTC.

By share, this clonotype ranks as medium-sized (0.01 to 0.1%). The chain joins TRBV28 to TRBJ2-3; 13 nucleotides match TRBD2. Germline CDR1 reads MDHEN; CDR2 reads SYDVKM. CDR3 length: 19 residues. Unmatched junction bases numbered 14, after V lost 6 bases and J lost 2 bases. The DNA for the CDR3 is TGTGCCAGCAGACCGCTCACCGGGACTAGCGGGACTAACACAGATACGCAGTATTTT. Protein sequence: CASRPLTGTSGTNTDTQYF.

Worth noting for this clonotype: One junction end disagrees with the germline gene, perhaps due to a read error. The rearrangement links TRBV4-3 to TRBJ2-6; the D gene is possibly TRBD2 (6 bases). Germline V gives CDR1 LGHNA, CDR2 YSLEER. The CDR3 spans 16 residues. The CDR3 loop is CASSQVRESGVNVLTF. The CDR3 DNA reads as TGCGCCAGCAGCCAAGTTCGGGAGTCCGGGGTCAACGTCCTAACTTTC.

This clonotype is large within its sample. The chain employs TRBV7-2 and TRBJ1-5; the D is unclear. Germline CDR1 SGHTA, CDR2 FQGNSA. Trimming shortened V by 1 base and J by 4 bases, and 11 bases separated the two germline ends. The CDR3 loop spans 15 amino acids. The CDR3: CASSLVHAPNQPQHF. CDR3 sequence (DNA): TGTGCCAGCAGCTTAGTGCATGCCCCGAATCAGCCCCAGCATTTT. Combining the CDR3 with reference TRBV7-2 and TRBJ1-5 gives the whole variable domain GAGVSQSPSNKVTEKGKDVELRCDPISGHTALYWYRQSLGQGLEFLIYFQGNSAPDKSGLPSDRFSAERTGGSVSTLTIQRTQQEDSAVYLCASSLVHAPNQPQHFGDGTRLSIL.

This clonotype is medium-sized by share. This chain joins TRBV7-3 and TRBJ2-7, with 7 bases matching TRBD1. Germline CDR1 SGHTA, CDR2 FQGTGA. The CDR3 loop spans 16 amino acids. The ends lost 5 bases at V and 6 bases at J; junction bases unmatched: 16. The CDR3 DNA sequence: TGTGCCAGCAGCCTTAAGATCGACAGGGCCCTCCTCGAGCAGTACTTC. Translated: CASSLKIDRALLEQYF.

This clonotype is medium-sized. V usage is TRBV2 and J usage is TRBJ2-1; 10 bases fit TRBD2. This CDR3 has 12 residues. Germline V gene data show CDR1 as SNHLY and CDR2 as FYNNEI. Losses at the gene ends were 1 base for V and 14 bases for J; bases not matched to a gene: 2. The CDR3 DNA reads as TGTGCCAGCAGTGAAGTGGGGACTAGCGAGTTCTTC. It translates to CASSEVGTSEFF.

For this clonotype: This may be a read error: a much more frequent sequence differs by one nucleotide. J is TRBJ1-1 and V is TRBV27; 9 bases map to TRBD1. V was clipped by 6 bases and J by 6 bases; unmatched bases: 8. This CDR3 is 14 amino acids long. Germline V gives CDR1 MNHEY, CDR2 SMNVEV (reference sequence). DNA of the CDR3: TGTGCCAGCAGCAACCGGGACAGGGACGCTGAAGCTTTCTTT. Encoded protein: CASSNRDRDAEAFF.

This clonotype was counted a few times. The gene calls are TRBV29-1 and TRBJ2-1; the match to TRBD2 covers 8 bases. The ends lost 0 bases at V and 0 bases at J; junction bases unmatched: 4. This CDR3 is built from 16 residues. Germline assignment: CDR1 SQVTM and CDR2 ANQGSEA. The CDR3 loop reads CSVEDLAGNSYNEQFF. In DNA form, the CDR3 reads TGCAGCGTTGAAGATCTAGCGGGTAACTCCTACAATGAGCAGTTCTTC.

This chain uses TRBV6-1 with TRBJ2-1; 11 bases are a match to TRBD2. V lost 2 bases, J lost 4 bases, and 1 base stayed unmatched. The CDR3 is 15 residues long. Germline assignment: CDR1 MNHNS and CDR2 SASEGT. DNA of the CDR3: TGTGCCAGCAGTGAAACTAGCGGGGGTTACAATGAGCAGTTCTTC. This gives the protein CASSETSGGYNEQFF.

This clonotype is large. The chain carries TRBV19 and TRBJ1-1; D unresolved. CDR1 LNHDA and CDR2 SQIVND come from the germline V gene (reference sequence). The V end lost 7 bases, the J end lost 4 bases, and 19 bases lay between the germline ends. The CDR3 totals 15 residues. This chain's CDR3 is CASTQFGSSGTEAFF. The CDR3 region has the DNA TGTGCCAGTACCCAATTCGGATCATCGGGCACTGAAGCTTTCTTT.

Relative to its sample, this clonotype is large. The rearrangement links TRBV28 to TRBJ2-7, with 7 bases aligning to TRBD2. CDR1 MDHEN and CDR2 SYDVKM come from the germline V gene. The CDR3 covers 14 residues. With 1 base clipped from V and 3 bases from J, the junction kept 3 bases outside the gene matches. Here the CDR3 DNA reads TGTGCCAGCAGTTTATCGGGGGGTGGCTACGAGCAGTACTTC. Its protein product is CASSLSGGGYEQYF.

V gene TRBV19 combines with J gene TRBJ2-7; 8 bases are shared with TRBD1. The CDR3 is 16 amino acids. Germline-derived CDR1 and CDR2 are LNHDA and SQIVND (reference sequence). Unmatched junction bases numbered 10, after V lost 4 bases and J lost 2 bases. CDR3: CASSTQDRGRPYEQYF. For the CDR3, the DNA is TGTGCCAGTAGTACCCAAGACAGGGGCCGACCCTACGAGCAGTACTTC.

This clonotype is hyperexpanded by share. The chain recombines TRBV25-1 with TRBJ2-2; TRBD1 is a possible D gene (6 bases). V was cut by 8 bases and J by 7 bases, with 11 bases left in between. Germline V gene lookup returns CDR1 MGHDK and CDR2 SYGVNS. The CDR3 extends over 12 amino acids. The CDR3 DNA follows: TGTGCCAGCGAACAGGGTATCGGGGAGCTGTTTTTT. This encodes CASEQGIGELFF. Complete variable domain (other parts from reference TRBV25-1 and TRBJ2-2): EADIYQTPRYLVIGTGKKITLECSQTMGHDKMYWYQQDPGMELHLIHYSYGVNSTEKGDLSSESTVSRIRTEHFPLTLESARPSHTSQYLCASEQGIGELFFGEGSRLTVL.

This clonotype rates as medium-sized (0.01 to 0.1%). The chain is built from TRBV5-5 and TRBJ2-4; D ambiguous. The CDR3 spans 14 residues. V lost 6 bases to trimming and J lost 2 bases, with 12 bases between them. Per the germline V gene, CDR1 is SGHKS and CDR2 is YYEKEE (reference sequence). CDR3: CASTGVPSKNIQYF. CDR3 DNA sequence: TGTGCCAGCACTGGGGTACCCTCCAAAAACATTCAGTACTTC.

By frequency in the sample, this clonotype is medium-sized. The genes are TRBV4-1 and TRBJ1-4, with TRBD1 as a possible D gene (5 bases). Germline assignment: CDR1 MGHRA and CDR2 YSYEKL. CDR3 size: 15 residues. Between the trimmed V and J ends, which lost 1 base and 7 bases, there was a span of 13 bases. The CDR3 DNA reads TGCGCCAGCAGCCAAGTACGAGGCGGGGGTGAAAAACTGTTTTTT. Its translation is CASSQVRGGGEKLFF.